These 12 T cell receptor beta chains were all obtained from the same sample, sequenced in a study of blood T cell repertoires in COVID-19. Sequencing used immunoSEQ multiplex PCR; TCRdb keeps in-frame clones, though not all of them. The sample yields some 320,000 clones, approximately 89% seen once. Sequencing was done on a sample of peripheral blood. These receptors came from a woman aged 45-59 years who had recovered from COVID-19.

V is TRBV11-2 and J is TRBJ2-7, with 8 bases identical to TRBD2. The CDR3 extends over 17 amino acids. J lost 4 bases, V lost 0 bases, and 11 bases had no gene match. Germline loops: CDR1 SGHAT, CDR2 FQNNGV. The CDR3 sequence: CASSLDRGLAGYYEQYF. The CDR3 DNA is TGTGCCAGCAGCTTAGATCGGGGGCTAGCGGGCTATTACGAGCAGTACTTC.

This rearrangement joins TRBV5-1 to TRBJ1-6; D uncertain. CDR1 is SGHRS and CDR2 is YFSETQ in the germline V gene. The germline V and J ends were trimmed by 0 bases and 5 bases, with 6 bases remaining between them. This CDR3 has 14 amino acids. CDR3 nucleotides: TGCGCCAGCAGCTTGGACAGTCATAATTCACCCCTCCACTTT. Translated, it gives CASSLDSHNSPLHF.

The V call is TRBV7-3, the J call TRBJ2-3, with D hard to call. V shed 4 bases and J shed 3 bases, with 8 bases lying between them. This CDR3 contains 13 residues. CDR1 and CDR2 from the germline V gene are SGHTA and FQGTGA. Written as DNA, the CDR3 is TGTGCCAGCAGCTCCGCTAAGACAGATACGCAGTATTTT. Translation: CASSSAKTDTQYF.

V is TRBV10-3 and J is TRBJ1-2; possibly TRBD1 for D (5 bases). V shed 6 bases and J shed 3 bases, with 14 bases lying between them. Per germline, CDR1 ENHRY and CDR2 SYGVKD. This CDR3 comprises 14 residues. DNA of the CDR3: TGTGCCATCAGGGGCCGAGACAGTGACTATGGCTACACCTTC. This codes for CAIRGRDSDYGYTF.

The V and J genes are TRBV5-1 and TRBJ2-3, with a possible D match to TRBD1 (5 bases). V dropped 4 bases and J dropped 2 bases, with 14 bases sitting between them. Germline CDR1 SGHRS, CDR2 YFSETQ. The CDR3 is 15 residues long. The CDR3 spells CASSVQGLITDTQYF. CDR3 DNA: TGCGCCAGCAGCGTTCAGGGCCTTATCACAGATACGCAGTATTTT.

The table lists this clone with a count of one. Within the sample, other DNA sequences also encode this same CDR3. The genes are TRBV5-1 and TRBJ1-1, with 8 bases matching TRBD1. Germline lookup yields CDR1 SGHRS and CDR2 YFSETQ. The CDR3 consists of 12 residues. Germline trimming cut 4 bases from V and 8 bases from J; bases unmatched to any gene: 4. CDR3 nucleotide sequence: TGCGCCAGCAGCCACGGACAGGGCGAAGCTTTCTTT. Translating gives CASSHGQGEAFF.

The chain combines TRBV19 with TRBJ2-7; 9 bases are shared with TRBD2. CDR3 size: 15 residues. V trimming: 5 bases; J trimming: 6 bases; junction bases outside the gene matches: 11. CDR1 LNHDA and CDR2 SQIVND come from the germline V gene (reference sequence). CDR3 coding DNA: TGTGCCAGTAGTCCGAGCCCTCTAGCGGGAAGCGAGCAGTACTTC. The encoded protein is CASSPSPLAGSEQYF.

This clone was found many times. The J gene is TRBJ2-5, the V gene TRBV7-2; D may be TRBD2 (6 bases). V was cut by 2 bases and J by 5 bases, with 15 bases left in between. Germline lookup yields CDR1 SGHTA and CDR2 FQGNSA. The CDR3 is 15 amino acids. The CDR3 DNA follows: TGTGCCAGCAGCTTATCGGGGACTGCTGGGGAGACCCAGTACTTC. It encodes CASSLSGTAGETQYF.

The J gene is TRBJ1-2, the V gene TRBV29-1, with 7 bases that match TRBD1. From germline, CDR1 is SQVTM and CDR2 ANQGSEA. V lost 4 bases and J lost 4; bases outside the gene matches: 0. The CDR3 contains 11 residues. As DNA, the CDR3 is TGCAGCGTTGCAGGGGGCTATGGCTACACCTTC. It is translated as CSVAGGYGYTF.

The chain employs TRBV9 and TRBJ2-7; TRBD2 matches at 7 bases. The CDR3 is 15 residues long. The ends lost 0 bases at V and 2 bases at J; junction bases unmatched: 5. Germline CDR1 and CDR2: SGDLS and YYNGEE. CDR3 bases: TGTGCCAGCAGCGTAGATCCTAGCGGAACCTACGAGCAGTACTTC. Its protein product is CASSVDPSGTYEQYF.

This chain connects TRBV11-2 to TRBJ2-7; no clear D gene. The germline V gene encodes CDR1 SGHAT and CDR2 FQNNGV. This CDR3 has 12 residues. V lost 5 bases and J lost 6, with 11 bases in between. CDR3 sequence: CASSRSPSEQYF. The DNA for the CDR3 is TGTGCCAGCAGCCGATCCCCCAGCGAGCAGTACTTC.

The J gene is TRBJ2-5, the V gene TRBV5-1; 8 nucleotides align to TRBD1. Germline CDR1 and CDR2: SGHRS and YFSETQ. The CDR3 runs to 14 residues. The V and J ends lost 5 bases and 4 bases, in that order; junction bases with no gene match: 7. This chain's CDR3 is CASRTTGDRETQYF. CDR3 nucleotides: TGCGCCAGCAGGACGACAGGGGATCGAGAGACCCAGTACTTC.